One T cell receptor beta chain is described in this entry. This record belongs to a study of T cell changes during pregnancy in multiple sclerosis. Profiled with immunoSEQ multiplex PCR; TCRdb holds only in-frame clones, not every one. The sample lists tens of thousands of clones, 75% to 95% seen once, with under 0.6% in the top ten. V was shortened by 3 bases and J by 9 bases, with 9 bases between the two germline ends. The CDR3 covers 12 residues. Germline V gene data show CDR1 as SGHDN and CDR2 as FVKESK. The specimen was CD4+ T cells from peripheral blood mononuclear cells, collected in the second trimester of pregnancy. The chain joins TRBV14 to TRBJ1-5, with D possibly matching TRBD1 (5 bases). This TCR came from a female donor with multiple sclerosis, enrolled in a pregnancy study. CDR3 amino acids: CASSHSGGPQHF. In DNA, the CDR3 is TGTGCCAGCAGCCATTCGGGGGGGCCCCAGCATTTT.